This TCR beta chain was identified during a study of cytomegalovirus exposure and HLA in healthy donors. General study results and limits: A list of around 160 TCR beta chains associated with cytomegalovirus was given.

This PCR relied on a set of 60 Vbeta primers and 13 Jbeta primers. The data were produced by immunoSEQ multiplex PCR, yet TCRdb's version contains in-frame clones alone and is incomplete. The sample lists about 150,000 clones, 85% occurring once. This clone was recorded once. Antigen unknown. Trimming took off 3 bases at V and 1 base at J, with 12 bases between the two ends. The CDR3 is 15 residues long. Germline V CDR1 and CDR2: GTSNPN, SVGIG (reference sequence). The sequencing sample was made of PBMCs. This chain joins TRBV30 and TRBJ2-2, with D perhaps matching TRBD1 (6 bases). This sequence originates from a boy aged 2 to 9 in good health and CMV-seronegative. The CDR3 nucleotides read TGTGCCTGGAGGACTCCGGGACAGAACACCGGGGAGCTGTTTTTT. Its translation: CAWRTPGQNTGELFF.